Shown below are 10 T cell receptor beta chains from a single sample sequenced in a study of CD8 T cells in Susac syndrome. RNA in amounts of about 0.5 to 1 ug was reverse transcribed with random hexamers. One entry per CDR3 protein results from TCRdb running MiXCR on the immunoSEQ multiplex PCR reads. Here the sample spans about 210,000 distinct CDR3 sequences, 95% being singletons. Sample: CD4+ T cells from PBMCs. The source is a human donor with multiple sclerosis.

CDR3 nucleotides: TGTGCCAGCAGAGATCCGGGACGGACCGCAGGGCTGTTTTTT. This codes for CASRDPGRTAGLFF. J is TRBJ2-2 and V is TRBV6-2 or TRBV6-3; D tentatively reads TRBD1 or TRBD2 (5 bases each). Trimming pared 6 bases from V and 13 bases from J, leaving 21 bases between. CDR1 and CDR2 (germline): MNHEY, SVGEGT. The CDR3 extends over 14 amino acids.

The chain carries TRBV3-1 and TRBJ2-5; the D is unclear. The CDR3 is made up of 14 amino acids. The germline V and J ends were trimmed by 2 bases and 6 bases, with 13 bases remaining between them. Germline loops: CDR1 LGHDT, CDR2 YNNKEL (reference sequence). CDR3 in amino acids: CASSQRVSFQTQYF. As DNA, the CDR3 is TGTGCCAGCAGCCAACGGGTTAGCTTTCAGACCCAGTACTTC.

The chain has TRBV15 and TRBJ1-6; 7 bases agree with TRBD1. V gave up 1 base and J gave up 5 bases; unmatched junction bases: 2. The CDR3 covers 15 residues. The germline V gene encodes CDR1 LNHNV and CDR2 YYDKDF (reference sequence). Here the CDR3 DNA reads TGTGCCACCAGCAGAGCGGGACAGAATAATTCACCCCTCCACTTT. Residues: CATSRAGQNNSPLHF.

Written as DNA, the CDR3 is TGCAGTGCTAGCAGGCGAAATGAGCAGTTCTTC. As protein: CSASRRNEQFF. The chain employs TRBV20-1 and TRBJ2-1, with no clear D. Germline V gives CDR1 DFQATT, CDR2 SNEGSKA (reference sequence). This CDR3 comprises 11 residues. V dropped 3 bases and J dropped 7 bases, with 7 bases sitting between them.

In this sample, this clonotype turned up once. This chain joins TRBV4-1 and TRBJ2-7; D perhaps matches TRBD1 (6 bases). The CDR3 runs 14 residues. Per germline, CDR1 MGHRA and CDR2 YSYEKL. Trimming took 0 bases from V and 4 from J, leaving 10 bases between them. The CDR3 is CASSQEGRGYEQYF. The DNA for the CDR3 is TGCGCCAGCAGCCAAGAAGGCAGGGGTTACGAGCAGTACTTC.

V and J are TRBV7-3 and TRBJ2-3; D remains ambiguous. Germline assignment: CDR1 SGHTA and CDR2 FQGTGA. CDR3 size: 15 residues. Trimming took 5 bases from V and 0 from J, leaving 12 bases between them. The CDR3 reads CASSPRPASTDTQYF. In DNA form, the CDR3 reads TGTGCCAGCAGCCCCAGACCGGCTAGCACAGATACGCAGTATTTT.

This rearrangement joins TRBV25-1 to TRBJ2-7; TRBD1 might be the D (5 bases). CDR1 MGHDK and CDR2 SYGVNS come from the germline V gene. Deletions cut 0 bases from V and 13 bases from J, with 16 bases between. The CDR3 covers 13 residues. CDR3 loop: CASSEYDSPKLYF. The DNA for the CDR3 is TGTGCCAGCAGTGAATATGACAGTCCAAAATTATACTTC.

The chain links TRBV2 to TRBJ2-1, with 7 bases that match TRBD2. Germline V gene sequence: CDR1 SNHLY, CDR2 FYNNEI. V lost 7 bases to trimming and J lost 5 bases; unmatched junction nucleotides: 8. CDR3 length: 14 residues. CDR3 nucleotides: TGTGCCAGCATGCGGGAGAGTAGCGACAATGAGCAGTTCTTC. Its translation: CASMRESSDNEQFF.

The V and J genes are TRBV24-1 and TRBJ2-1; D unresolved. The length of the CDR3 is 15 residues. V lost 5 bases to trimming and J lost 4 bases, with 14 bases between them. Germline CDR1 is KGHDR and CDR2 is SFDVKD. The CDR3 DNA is TGTGCCACCAGTGCCTCCCTGGGGTCTTACAATGAGCAGTTCTTC. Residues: CATSASLGSYNEQFF.

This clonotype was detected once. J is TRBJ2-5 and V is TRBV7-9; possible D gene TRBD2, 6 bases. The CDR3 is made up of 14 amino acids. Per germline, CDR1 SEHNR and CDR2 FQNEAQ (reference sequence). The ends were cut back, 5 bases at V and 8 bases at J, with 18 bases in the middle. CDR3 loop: CASSDDRELNTQYF. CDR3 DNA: TGTGCCAGCAGCGACGACCGGGAGCTAAACACCCAGTACTTC. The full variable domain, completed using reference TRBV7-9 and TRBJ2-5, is DTGVSQNPRHKITKRGQNVTFRCDPISEHNRLYWYRQTLGQGPEFLTYFQNEAQLEKSRLLSDRFSAERPKGSFSTLEIQRTEQGDSAMYLCASSDDRELNTQYFGPGTRLLVL.